This T cell receptor (beta chain) was profiled in a study of T-cell reconstitution after alpha-beta-depleted transplantation in children. Trimming cost V 4 bases and J 0 bases, with 10 bases left between them. Germline loops: CDR1 MDHEN, CDR2 SYDVKM. This CDR3 region has 15 residues. The TCRbeta library incorporated unique molecular identifiers. TCRdb re-called the PCR reads through MiXCR, storing one row per CDR3 protein. The table includes about half a million distinct CDR3 sequences, around 12% detected once. The clonotype comes from a human donor who donated a stem cell graft to a child with combined immunodeficiency. The starting material was PBMCs from the stem cell graft donor, obtained from the stem cell graft. The chain carries TRBV28 and TRBJ1-5; D not resolved. CDR3 amino acids: CASSSSADSNQPQHF. The CDR3 DNA reads TGTGCCAGCAGTTCCTCCGCGGATAGCAATCAGCCCCAGCATTTT. Looking up the rest from reference TRBV28 and TRBJ1-5 gives the full variable domain: DVKVTQSSRYLVKRTGEKVFLECVQDMDHENMFWYRQDPGLGLRLIYFSYDVKMKEKGDIPEGYSVSREKKERFSLILESASTNQTSMYLCASSSSADSNQPQHFGDGTRLSIL.